Listed below are T cell receptor beta chains from one sample, sequenced in a study of T-cell memory formation after mild COVID-19. TCRdb redid the calling of the 5' RACE reads with MiXCR, one entry per CDR3 protein. The sample includes roughly 150,000 distinct CDR3 sequences, 20% to 25% of them seen just once. The specimen was PBMCs or a T cell subset sorted from them (not recorded which). These receptor sequences come from an adult woman who had mild COVID-19 (a few samples of this study predate the infection). Cell type and time point are not known. The CDR3 runs from the conserved cysteine through the conserved F or W. A D gene is named only where the DNA matches it firmly. A clone size is listed for some rows: how often the clone was seen (once, few, many), or a class if it is expanded.

. | . | TRBJ1-2 | TRBV12-3/TRBV12-4 | 12 | TGTGCCAGCAGCCCTGTGGGCTATGGCTACACCTTC | CASSPVGYGYTF
. | . | TRBJ2-7 | TRBV9 | 14 | TGTGCCAGCAGCCCGTACTTGAGCTCCTACGAGCAGTACTTC | CASSPYLSSYEQYF
TRBD2 | few | TRBJ2-3 | TRBV29-1 | 14 | TGCAGCGTTACCTCAGCGGGAGAAGCAGATACGCAGTATTTT | CSVTSAGEADTQYF
. | . | TRBJ2-7 | TRBV10-3 | 15 | TGTGCCATCAGTGAGGTCGCTACCGCTCTGGACGAGCAGTACTTC | CAISEVATALDEQYF
. | few | TRBJ2-5 | TRBV7-7 | 14 | TGTGCCAGCAGCTTAGCGGGGGCCGGGGAGACCCAGTACTTC | CASSLAGAGETQYF
. | few | TRBJ1-5 | TRBV6-5 | 13 | TGTGCCAGCACCCGGGGGGGCAATCAGCCCCAGCATTTT | CASTRGGNQPQHF
. | few | TRBJ2-7 | TRBV4-3 | 13 | TGCGCCAGCAGCCCGGGACGGCGCTACGAGCAGTACTTC | CASSPGRRYEQYF
. | . | TRBJ2-4 | TRBV29-1 | 10 | TGCAGCGTCAGAGAAAACATTCAGTACTTC | CSVRENIQYF
. | few | TRBJ2-1 | TRBV3-1 | 14 | TGTGCCAGCAGCCAAGTTGTCAGCCCAGATGAGCAGTTCTTC | CASSQVVSPDEQFF
TRBD2 | . | TRBJ2-7 | TRBV7-9 | 18 | TGTGCCAGCAGCTTAGCGACTAGCGGGCCCTGGGTCACCTACGAGCAGTACTTC | CASSLATSGPWVTYEQYF
. | few | TRBJ2-1 | TRBV2 | 15 | TGTGCCAGCAGTACGGACAAGAGCTCCTACAATGAGCAGTTCTTC | CASSTDKSSYNEQFF
TRBD1 | few | TRBJ1-1 | TRBV24-1 | 12 | TGTGCCACCAGTGATTCGGGACAGGCCCACTCATTT | CATSDSGQAHSF
. | . | TRBJ2-5 | TRBV30 | 14 | TGTGCCTGGAGTGTAGGGGCGGGGCAAGAGACCCAGTACTTC | CAWSVGAGQETQYF
. | . | TRBJ2-3 | TRBV2 | 15 | TGTGCCAGCAGTACTGGGGGTCCTAGCACAGATACGCAGTATTTT | CASSTGGPSTDTQYF
. | few | TRBJ2-7 | TRBV3-1 | 13 | TGTGCCAGCAGCCCTACCGACTTCTACGAGCAGTACTTC | CASSPTDFYEQYF
TRBD1 | many | TRBJ2-2 | TRBV20-1 | 16 | TGCAGTGCTAGAGAACCCTCCGGGACAGCCACCGGGGAGCTGTTTTTT | CSAREPSGTATGELFF
. | few | TRBJ2-3 | TRBV5-1 | 18 | TGCGCCAGCAGCTTGACCCAACAGGGGACTACATACACAGATACGCAGTATTTT | CASSLTQQGTTYTDTQYF
. | . | TRBJ2-1 | TRBV12-3/TRBV12-4 | 11 | TGTGCCAGCAGTCCCAGTGGTGAGCAGTTCTTC | CASSPSGEQFF
TRBD1 | . | TRBJ2-7 | TRBV7-9 | 17 | TGTGCCAGCAGCTCGAACGCGGGGACAGGAGTCTCCTACGAGCAGTACTTC | CASSSNAGTGVSYEQYF
. | . | TRBJ2-6 | TRBV4-2 | 15 | TGTGCCAGCAGTCCCAGTTCCTCTGGGGCCAACGTCCTGACTTTC | CASSPSSSGANVLTF
TRBD1 | few | TRBJ2-7 | TRBV5-1 | 15 | TGCGCCAGCAGCGAGACAGGGTCCTCCTCCTACGAGCAGTACTTC | CASSETGSSSYEQYF
TRBD1 | . | TRBJ1-2 | TRBV4-2 | 17 | TGTGCCAGCAGCCAAGGGACAGGCCAGCTTACTAACTATGGCTACACCTTC | CASSQGTGQLTNYGYTF
. | medium-sized | TRBJ2-3 | TRBV11-3 | 14 | TGTGCCAGCAGCTCCAATGGCAGCCCGGATACGCAGTATTTT | CASSSNGSPDTQYF
. | few | TRBJ2-1 | TRBV5-6 | 16 | TGTGCCAGCAGCTTACCGGGACGCCCTTATCCGAATGAGCAGTTCTTC | CASSLPGRPYPNEQFF
. | . | TRBJ2-7 | TRBV12-3/TRBV12-4 | 13 | TGTGCCAGCAGTTTCGGGATTTCCTACGAGCAGTACTTC | CASSFGISYEQYF
. | once | TRBJ1-1 | TRBV11-2 | 13 | TGTGCCAGCAGCCCCCTGGGCAGCTCTGAAGCTTTCTTT | CASSPLGSSEAFF
. | . | TRBJ2-7 | TRBV7-2 | 13 | TGTGCCAGCAGCTTAGCGACCTCCTACGAGCAGTACTTC | CASSLATSYEQYF
. | . | TRBJ2-2 | TRBV7-9 | 15 | TGTGCCAGCAGCTTAGTATTCCTGGACGGCGGGGAGCTGTTTTTT | CASSLVFLDGGELFF
. | few | TRBJ1-3 | TRBV21-1 | 8 | TGTGCCCCCCTTTCCATATATTTT | CAPLSIYF
. | . | TRBJ1-2 | TRBV6-1 | 14 | TGTGCCAGCGAAGTTACGGGGCCCTACTATGGCTACACCTTC | CASEVTGPYYGYTF
. | few | TRBJ2-7 | TRBV2 | 13 | TGTGCCAGCAGAACGGACAGATCCTACGAGCAGTACTTC | CASRTDRSYEQYF
. | . | TRBJ1-2 | TRBV30 | 13 | TGTGCCTGGAGGGACAGACACCGCTATGGCTACACCTTC | CAWRDRHRYGYTF
. | . | TRBJ1-6 | TRBV4-1 | 13 | TGCGCCAGCAGCCAAGTGACCAATTCACCCCTCCACTTT | CASSQVTNSPLHF
. | few | TRBJ1-2 | TRBV5-1 | 12 | TGCGCCAGCAGCTCACCGGGTTATGGCTACACCTTC | CASSSPGYGYTF
TRBD1 | . | TRBJ1-1 | TRBV9 | 14 | TGTGCCAGCACGGAGACAGGGGGGAATACTGAAGCTTTCTTT | CASTETGGNTEAFF
. | . | TRBJ1-5 | TRBV7-9 | 14 | TGTGCCAGCAGCCCGGGACCTCTGAATCAGCCCCAGCATTTT | CASSPGPLNQPQHF
. | few | TRBJ1-1 | TRBV5-1 | 15 | TGCGCCAGCAGCTTGGTAACAGGTAGAAACACTGAAGCTTTCTTT | CASSLVTGRNTEAFF
TRBD1 | few | TRBJ1-1 | TRBV4-3 | 17 | TGCGCCAGCACCCAGGGGACAGGAGGACTTCTGAACACTGAAGCTTTCTTT | CASTQGTGGLLNTEAFF
TRBD2 | . | TRBJ2-1 | TRBV27 | 15 | TGTGCCAGCAGTTTAGGGGGGGGGATAGGCAATGAGCAGTTCTTC | CASSLGGGIGNEQFF
. | . | TRBJ1-2 | TRBV5-1 | 15 | TGCGCCAGCAGCTTCGGGACGATAGCTAACTATGGCTACACCTTC | CASSFGTIANYGYTF
. | . | TRBJ2-5 | TRBV11-2 | 15 | TGTGCCAGCAGCGGAGAGGGCAGGTACCAAGAGACCCAGTACTTC | CASSGEGRYQETQYF
TRBD2 | few | TRBJ2-3 | TRBV7-9 | 22 | TGTGCCAGCAGGGACCTATCCGGGCGGGGGAGACCTCATGGTGCTAGCACAGATACGCAGTATTTT | CASRDLSGRGRPHGASTDTQYF
TRBD2 | . | TRBJ2-7 | TRBV6-2/TRBV6-3 | 15 | TGTGCCAGCAGTTGGACGGCGGGAGACCCCTACGAGCAGTACTTC | CASSWTAGDPYEQYF
TRBD1 | . | TRBJ1-1 | TRBV5-1 | 12 | TGCGCCAGCCACAGGGGAGGCACTGAAGCTTTCTTT | CASHRGGTEAFF
. | . | TRBJ1-4 | TRBV5-6 | 15 | TGTGCCAGCAGCTTGGTTGGGCAGGGAAGCGAAAAACTGTTTTTT | CASSLVGQGSEKLFF
TRBD1 | . | TRBJ2-7 | TRBV10-3 | 15 | TGTGCCATCAGTGAGGGACAGGGGGCGCGGTACGAGCAGTACTTC | CAISEGQGARYEQYF
. | . | TRBJ1-1 | TRBV7-9 | 15 | TGTGCCAGCAGCCCGCCACGGGTCTGGGGCACTGAAGCTTTCTTT | CASSPPRVWGTEAFF
TRBD2 | few | TRBJ2-5 | TRBV25-1 | 15 | TGTGCCAGCAGTGCGACTAGCGGGGGCCAAGAGACCCAGTACTTC | CASSATSGGQETQYF
TRBD2 | . | TRBJ2-3 | TRBV6-5 | 15 | TGTGCCAGCACTACGAGGGCGGGGGGGTTGGATACGCAGTATTTT | CASTTRAGGLDTQYF
. | . | TRBJ2-1 | TRBV7-9 | 13 | TGTGCCAGCAGCCCAAACGGCCCCAATGAGCAGTTCTTC | CASSPNGPNEQFF
. | few | TRBJ2-5 | TRBV29-1 | 10 | TGCAGCGGTGTCAGAGAGACCCAGTACTTC | CSGVRETQYF
TRBD1 | . | TRBJ1-4 | TRBV19 | 16 | TGTGCCAGTGAAGGTTTAACGGGACAGCGTAATGAAAAACTGTTTTTT | CASEGLTGQRNEKLFF
. | . | TRBJ1-5 | TRBV2 | 14 | TGTGCCAGCACCAGGTCCTCCCTAAATCAGCCCCAGCATTTT | CASTRSSLNQPQHF
. | . | TRBJ2-1 | TRBV20-1 | 15 | TGCAGTGCTAGGTCGGGCGAAAGCTCCTACAATGAGCAGTTCTTC | CSARSGESSYNEQFF